The entry that follows covers one T cell receptor beta chain sequence. Germline CDR1 SEHNR, CDR2 FQNEAQ (reference sequence). V was trimmed by 1 base and J by 7 bases, leaving 11 bases between them. This CDR3 has 14 residues. The record originates from a study of beta chain features in type 1 diabetes. Study details: The patient and healthy donor groups were comparable for age, gender and cell yields.

Every bit of the isolated RNA underwent reverse transcription, so sequencing read expressed TCRB transcripts. Sequencing used immunoSEQ multiplex PCR; TCRdb keeps in-frame clones, though not all of them. The sample lists 850,000 to 900,000 clones, roughly 15% occurring once. The source material was naive CD4+ T cells from blood. The V and J genes are TRBV7-9 and TRBJ2-1; D unclear. This TCR was sampled from a woman in her late teens or twenties in good health. The CDR3 loop is CASSLVGSTNEQFF. DNA of the CDR3: TGTGCCAGCAGCTTAGTGGGCAGCACGAATGAGCAGTTCTTC.